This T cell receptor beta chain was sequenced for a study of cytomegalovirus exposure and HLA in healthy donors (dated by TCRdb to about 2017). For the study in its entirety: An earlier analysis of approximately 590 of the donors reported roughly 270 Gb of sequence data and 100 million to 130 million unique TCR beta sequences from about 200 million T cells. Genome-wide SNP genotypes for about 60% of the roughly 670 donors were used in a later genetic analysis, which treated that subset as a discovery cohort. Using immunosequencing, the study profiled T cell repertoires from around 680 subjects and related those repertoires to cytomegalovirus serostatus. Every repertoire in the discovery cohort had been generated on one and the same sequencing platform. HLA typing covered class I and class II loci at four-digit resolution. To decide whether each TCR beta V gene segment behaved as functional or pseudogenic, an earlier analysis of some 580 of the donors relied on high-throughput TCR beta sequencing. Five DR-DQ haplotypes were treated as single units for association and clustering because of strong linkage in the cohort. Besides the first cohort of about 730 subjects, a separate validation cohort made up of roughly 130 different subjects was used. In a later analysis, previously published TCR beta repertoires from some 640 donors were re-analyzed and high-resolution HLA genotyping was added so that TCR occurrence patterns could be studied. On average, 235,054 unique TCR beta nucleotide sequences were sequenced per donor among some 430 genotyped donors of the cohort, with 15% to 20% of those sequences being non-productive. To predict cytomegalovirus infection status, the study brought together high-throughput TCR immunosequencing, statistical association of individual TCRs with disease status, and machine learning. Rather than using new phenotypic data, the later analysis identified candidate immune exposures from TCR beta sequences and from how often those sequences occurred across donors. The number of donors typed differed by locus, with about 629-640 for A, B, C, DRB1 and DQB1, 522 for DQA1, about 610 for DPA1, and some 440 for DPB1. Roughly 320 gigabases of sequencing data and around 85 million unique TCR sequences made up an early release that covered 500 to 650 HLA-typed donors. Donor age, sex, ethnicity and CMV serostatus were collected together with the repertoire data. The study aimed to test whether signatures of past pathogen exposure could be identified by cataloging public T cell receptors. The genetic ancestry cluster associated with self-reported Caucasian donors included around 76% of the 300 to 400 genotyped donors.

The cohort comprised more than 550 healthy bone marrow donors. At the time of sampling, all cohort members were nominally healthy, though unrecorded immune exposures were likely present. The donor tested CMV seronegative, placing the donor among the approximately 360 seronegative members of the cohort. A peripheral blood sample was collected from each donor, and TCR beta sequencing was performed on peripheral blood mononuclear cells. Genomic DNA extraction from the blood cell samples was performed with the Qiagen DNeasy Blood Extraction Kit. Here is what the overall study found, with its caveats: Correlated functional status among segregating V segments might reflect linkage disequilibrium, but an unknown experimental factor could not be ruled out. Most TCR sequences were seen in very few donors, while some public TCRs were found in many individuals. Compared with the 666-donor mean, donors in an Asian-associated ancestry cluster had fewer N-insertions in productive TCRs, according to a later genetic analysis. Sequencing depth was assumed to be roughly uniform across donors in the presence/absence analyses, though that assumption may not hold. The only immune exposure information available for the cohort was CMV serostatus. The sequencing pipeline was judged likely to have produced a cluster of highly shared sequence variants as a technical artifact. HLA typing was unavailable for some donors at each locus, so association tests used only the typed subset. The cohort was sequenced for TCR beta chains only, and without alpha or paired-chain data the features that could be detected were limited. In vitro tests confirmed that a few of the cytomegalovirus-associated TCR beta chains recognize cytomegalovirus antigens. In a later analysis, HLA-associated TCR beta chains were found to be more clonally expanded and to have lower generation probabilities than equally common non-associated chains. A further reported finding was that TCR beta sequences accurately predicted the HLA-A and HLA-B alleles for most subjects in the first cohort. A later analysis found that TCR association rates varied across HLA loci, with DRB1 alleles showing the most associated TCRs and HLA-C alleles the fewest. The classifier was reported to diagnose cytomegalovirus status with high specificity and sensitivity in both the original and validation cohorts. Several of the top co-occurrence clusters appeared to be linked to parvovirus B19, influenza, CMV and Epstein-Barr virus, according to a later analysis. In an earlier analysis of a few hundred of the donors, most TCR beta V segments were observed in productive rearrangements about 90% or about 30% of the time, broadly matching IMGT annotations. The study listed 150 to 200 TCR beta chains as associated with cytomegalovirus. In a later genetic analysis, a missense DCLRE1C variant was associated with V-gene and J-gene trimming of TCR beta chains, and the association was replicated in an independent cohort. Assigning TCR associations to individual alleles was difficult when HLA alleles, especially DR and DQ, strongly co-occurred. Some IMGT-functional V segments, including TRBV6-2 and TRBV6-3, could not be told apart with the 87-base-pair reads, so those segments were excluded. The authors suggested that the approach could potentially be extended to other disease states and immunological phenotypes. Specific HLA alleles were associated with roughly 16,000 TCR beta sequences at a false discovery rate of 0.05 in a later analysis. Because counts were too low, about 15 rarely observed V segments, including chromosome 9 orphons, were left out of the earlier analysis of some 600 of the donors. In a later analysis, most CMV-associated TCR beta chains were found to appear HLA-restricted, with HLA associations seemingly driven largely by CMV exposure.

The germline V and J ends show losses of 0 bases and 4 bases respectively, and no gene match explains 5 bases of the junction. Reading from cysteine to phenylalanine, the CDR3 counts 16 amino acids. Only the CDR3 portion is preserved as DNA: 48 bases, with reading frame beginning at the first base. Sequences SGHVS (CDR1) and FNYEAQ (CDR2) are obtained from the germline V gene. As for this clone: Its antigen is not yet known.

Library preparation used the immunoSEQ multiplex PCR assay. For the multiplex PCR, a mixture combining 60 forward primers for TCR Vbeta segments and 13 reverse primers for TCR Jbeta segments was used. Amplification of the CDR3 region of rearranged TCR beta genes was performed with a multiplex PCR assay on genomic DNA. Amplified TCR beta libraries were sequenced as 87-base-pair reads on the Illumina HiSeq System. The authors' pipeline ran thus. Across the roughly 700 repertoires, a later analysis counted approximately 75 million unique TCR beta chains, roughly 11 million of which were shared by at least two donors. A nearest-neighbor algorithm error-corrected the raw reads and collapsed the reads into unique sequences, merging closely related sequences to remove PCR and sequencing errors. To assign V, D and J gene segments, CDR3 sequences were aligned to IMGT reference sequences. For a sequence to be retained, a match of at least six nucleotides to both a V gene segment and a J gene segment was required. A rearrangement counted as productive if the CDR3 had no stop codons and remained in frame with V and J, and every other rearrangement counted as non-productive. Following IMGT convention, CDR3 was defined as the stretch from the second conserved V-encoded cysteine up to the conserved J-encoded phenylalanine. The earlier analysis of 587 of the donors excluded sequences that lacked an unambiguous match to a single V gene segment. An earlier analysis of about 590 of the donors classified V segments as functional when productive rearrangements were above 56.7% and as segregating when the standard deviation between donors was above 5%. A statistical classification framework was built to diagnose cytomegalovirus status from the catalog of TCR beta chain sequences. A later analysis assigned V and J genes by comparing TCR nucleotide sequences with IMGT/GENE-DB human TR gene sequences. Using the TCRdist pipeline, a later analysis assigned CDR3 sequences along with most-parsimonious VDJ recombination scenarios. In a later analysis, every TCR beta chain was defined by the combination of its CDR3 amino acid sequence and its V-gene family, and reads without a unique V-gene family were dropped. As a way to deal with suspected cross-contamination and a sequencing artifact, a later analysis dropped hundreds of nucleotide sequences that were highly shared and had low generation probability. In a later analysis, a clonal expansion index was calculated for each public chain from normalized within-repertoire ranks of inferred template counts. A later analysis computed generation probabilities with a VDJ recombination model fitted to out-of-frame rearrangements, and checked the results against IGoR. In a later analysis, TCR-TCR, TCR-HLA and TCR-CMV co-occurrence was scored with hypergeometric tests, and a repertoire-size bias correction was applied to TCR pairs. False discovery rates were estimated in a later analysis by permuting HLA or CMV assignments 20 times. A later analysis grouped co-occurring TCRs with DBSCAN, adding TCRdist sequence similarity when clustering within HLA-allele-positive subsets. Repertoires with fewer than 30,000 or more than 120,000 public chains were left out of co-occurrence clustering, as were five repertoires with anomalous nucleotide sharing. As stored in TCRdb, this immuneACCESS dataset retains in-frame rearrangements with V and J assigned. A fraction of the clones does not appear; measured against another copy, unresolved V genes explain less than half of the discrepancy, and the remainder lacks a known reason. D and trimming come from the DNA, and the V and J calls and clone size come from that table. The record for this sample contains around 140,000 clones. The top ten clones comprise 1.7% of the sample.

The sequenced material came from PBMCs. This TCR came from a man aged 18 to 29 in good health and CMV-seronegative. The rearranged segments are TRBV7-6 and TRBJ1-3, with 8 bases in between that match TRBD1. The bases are TGTGCCAGCAGCTTAGCGCTGACAGGGGAAGGAAACACCATATATTTT. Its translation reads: CASSLALTGEGNTIYF.